This T cell receptor beta chain was sequenced for a study of regulatory T cells in long-lasting Graves disease. Notes on the study in general: Persistent Graves' patients possessed reduced TCR diversity relative to recently diagnosed ones. New patients shared fewer public clonotypes (around 980) than persistent patients did (about 3,000).

As for time point: newly diagnosed GD, antithyroid drugs for less than 3 months. The TCR library was prepared using RNA isolated from PBMCs. The authors diagnosed Graves' disease using American Thyroid Association guidelines. Xi'an, China, was home to the endocrinology department that provided patients. Researchers made TCR beta libraries by using iRepertoire HTBI primers and running Arm-PCR on CDR3 regions. Via MiXCR, TCRdb re-called the multiplex PCR reads, giving one row per CDR3 protein. This sample has approximately 400,000 distinct CDR3 sequences, with 15% found just once. The table lists this clonotype with many counts. Its antigen is not identified. Looked up from germline, CDR1 is PRHDT and CDR2 is FYEKMQ (reference sequence). The trim removed 6 bases at V and 7 bases at J, leaving 12 bases unmatched. This CDR3 region has 15 residues. These data were also filed under a second study, of T cells in Graves' hyperthyroidism and ophthalmopathy.

The material was peripheral blood mononuclear cells (PBMCs), obtained at new diagnosis, from a patient treated with antithyroid drugs. The receptor was isolated from a woman aged 30 to 39 with Graves disease. This sequence joins TRBV13 and TRBJ1-2; 9 nucleotides agree with TRBD1. The CDR3 DNA follows: TGTGCCAGCAGGCTAAATACAGGGGGCTCAGGTGGCTACACCTTC. Translated, it gives CASRLNTGGSGGYTF.